This section outlines one T cell receptor (beta chain) sequence together with its context. These data are taken from a study of blood T cell repertoires in COVID-19. Enrolled during active infection, Seattle patients were then followed longitudinally. How the authors handled the data: Using reference gene primer amplification, nucleated cell counts were estimated. Only in-frame clones appear in the TCRdb table, and some are missing; sequencing was by immunoSEQ multiplex PCR. The V and J calls and clone size are taken from that table; D and trimming were inferred from the DNA. Here the sample spans 150,000 to 200,000 clones, around four fifths being singletons. The CDR3 loop spans 15 amino acids. Germline CDR1 reads MNHEY; CDR2 reads SVGAGI. The trim removed 4 bases at V and 3 bases at J, leaving 3 bases unmatched.

The sequencing input was peripheral blood. This TCR was recovered from a man between 60 and 75 years old with COVID-19, enrolled during active disease. The rearrangement uses TRBV6-5 and TRBJ1-2; 12 positions match TRBD1. The CDR3 is CASSSGTGGDYGYTF. DNA for the CDR3: TGTGCCAGCAGTTCAGGGACAGGGGGCGACTATGGCTACACCTTC.